This TCR beta chain comes out of a study of beta chain features in type 1 diabetes. For the study at large: Over all samples combined, over 85,000,000 sorted cells were examined.

Findings and limits, study-wide: Among patients with Type 1 diabetes, TCRB CDR3s were moderately but significantly shorter in every one of the four CD4+ subsets.

Germline V lookup: CDR1 MNHEY, CDR2 SVGAGI. Trimming removed 3 bases from V and 0 bases from J, with 8 bases in between. The CDR3 spans 15 residues. This clone occurred a few times. Its antigen is currently unknown. The investigators reverse transcribed all of the isolated RNA, so they sequenced expressed TCRB transcripts. The read count averaged around 4 million across naive, central memory and regulatory T cell samples. Clones were read by immunoSEQ multiplex PCR, and TCRdb kept only the in-frame ones, dropping some. The sample has 900,000 or so clones, about a sixth seen once. This sequence originates from a woman under 30 in good health. This rearrangement joins TRBV6-5 to TRBJ1-4; D is unclear. What was sequenced was naive CD4+ T cells from blood. The CDR3 loop is CASSYYGATNEKLFF. CDR3 nucleotide sequence: TGTGCCAGCAGTTATTACGGGGCAACTAATGAAAAACTGTTTTTT.